This passage covers 21 T cell receptor beta chains from one sample sequenced in a study of T-cell reconstitution after alpha-beta-depleted transplantation in children. Molecular barcoding with unique molecular identifiers was used for the TCRbeta library. TCRdb ran MiXCR on the PCR reads and lists one entry per CDR3 protein. This sample yields around 580,000 distinct CDR3 sequences, of which 20% to 30% are seen a single time; about 35% belongs to the top ten. Specimen: PBMCs, collected before TCRalphabeta/CD19-depleted stem cell transplant. The receptors were gathered from a boy in the first two years of life with Wiskott-Aldrich syndrome, due to receive a stem cell transplant.

This clonotype was detected a few times. The chain links TRBV5-1 to TRBJ2-4; D may be TRBD2 (5 bases). The CDR3 contains 16 residues. In germline, CDR1 is SGHRS, CDR2 YFSETQ. V lost 0 bases to trimming and J lost 4 bases, with 14 bases between them. In nucleotides, the CDR3 is TGCGCCAGCAGCTTGGGCTCTTCCGGGAAGAAAAACATTCAGTACTTC. It yields the protein CASSLGSSGKKNIQYF.

This chain joins TRBV5-1 and TRBJ2-1; the match to TRBD2 covers 9 bases. J gave up 1 base and V 4 bases, and 6 bases lay outside the gene matches. Germline V gene lookup returns CDR1 SGHRS and CDR2 YFSETQ. The length of the CDR3 is 16 residues. The CDR3 coding sequence is TGCGCCAGCAGCCCGATAGCGGGAGTATCCTACAATGAGCAGTTCTTC. It translates to CASSPIAGVSYNEQFF.

This clonotype has only a few counts. The V call is TRBV2, the J call TRBJ2-3, with D perhaps TRBD2 (5 bases). Germline CDR1 reads SNHLY; CDR2 reads FYNNEI. The CDR3 totals 12 residues. The CDR3 DNA is TGTGTTGAGGGCGGGCCAACAGATACGCAGTATTTT. This gives the protein CVEGGPTDTQYF.

The sample holds a few counts of this clonotype. The chain is built from TRBV3-1 and TRBJ2-7, with TRBD2 identical over 8 bases. This CDR3 is built from 14 residues. V gave up 3 bases and J gave up 6 bases; unmatched junction bases: 7. Germline CDR1 LGHDT, CDR2 YNNKEL (reference sequence). The CDR3: CASSHPGGAAEQYF. The CDR3 nucleotides read TGTGCCAGCAGCCACCCCGGGGGGGCGGCCGAGCAGTACTTC.

This chain uses TRBV2 with TRBJ2-1, with no clear D. The germline CDR1 and CDR2 sequences are SNHLY and FYNNEI. V was trimmed by 5 bases and J by 6 bases, leaving 17 bases between them. The CDR3 extends over 15 amino acids. The CDR3 here is CASSTRLSGPNEQFF. CDR3 bases: TGTGCCAGCAGTACCCGACTTAGTGGCCCCAATGAGCAGTTCTTC.

The rearrangement links TRBV10-2 to TRBJ2-3; 8 bases are shared with TRBD2. This CDR3 is 18 amino acids long. Germline CDR1 is WSHSY and CDR2 is SAAADI. The trim removed 3 bases at V and 4 bases at J, leaving 15 bases unmatched. As DNA, the CDR3 is TGCGCCAGCAGTGACGTCGGGGGGGCGCGGAGTTTACCAGATACGCAGTATTTT. Its translation: CASSDVGGARSLPDTQYF.

The V gene is TRBV7-7, the J gene TRBJ2-2; the D call may be TRBD1 or TRBD2 (5 bases each). V was pared by 5 bases and J by 5 bases, with 15 bases between. The CDR3 is made up of 15 amino acids. The V gene's germline CDR1 is SSHAT and CDR2 FNYEAQ (reference sequence). The CDR3 nucleotides read TGTGCCAGCAGCCCCCGACTTGGGGGTACCGGGGAGCTGTTTTTT. Translating it yields CASSPRLGGTGELFF.

The rearrangement joins TRBV27 to TRBJ2-6; perhaps TRBD1 as D (6 bases). Trimming left V 3 bases short and J 0 bases short, with 12 bases between. This CDR3 comprises 17 residues. The V gene's germline CDR1 is MNHEY and CDR2 SMNVEV (reference sequence). In DNA form, the CDR3 reads TGTGCCAGCAGTTTGGACAGATCTTACTCTGGGGCCAACGTCCTGACTTTC. Residues: CASSLDRSYSGANVLTF.

V gene TRBV20-1 combines with J gene TRBJ2-1, with D possibly TRBD2 on 6 matching bases. Trimming pared 4 bases from V and 0 bases from J, leaving 13 bases between. This CDR3 comprises 15 residues. Germline CDR1 is DFQATT and CDR2 is SNEGSKA (reference sequence). CDR3 in amino acids: CSATRGLLSYNEQFF. CDR3 DNA: TGCAGTGCTACGAGAGGACTACTCTCCTACAATGAGCAGTTCTTC.

This rearrangement joins TRBV5-1 to TRBJ2-1; 9 nucleotides match TRBD2. The CDR3 totals 17 residues. The J segment lost 2 bases and the V segment lost 0 bases, leaving 6 bases of the junction unmatched. CDR1 and CDR2 from the germline V gene are SGHRS and YFSETQ. In nucleotides, the CDR3 is TGCGCCAGCAGCTTGGATAGCGGGAGCGCCACCTACAATGAGCAGTTCTTC. This encodes CASSLDSGSATYNEQFF.

The J gene is TRBJ2-3, the V gene TRBV30, with D tentatively TRBD1 (6 bases). The V gene's germline CDR1 is GTSNPN and CDR2 SVGIG (reference sequence). This CDR3 has 14 residues. Trimming left V 1 base short and J 2 bases short, with 10 bases between. CDR3 in amino acids: CAWSAGTNTDTQYF. For the CDR3, the DNA is TGTGCCTGGAGTGCAGGGACAAACACAGATACGCAGTATTTT.

This clonotype turned up a few times. CDR3 in DNA: TGCAGCGTAGCCACGACTAGCGGGAGCACCGGGGAGCTGTTTTTT. It translates to CSVATTSGSTGELFF. The chain joins TRBV29-1 to TRBJ2-2; TRBD2 aligns across 12 bases. Germline values: CDR1 SQVTM, CDR2 ANQGSEA. The CDR3 loop spans 15 amino acids. The V gene end was trimmed by 6 bases and the J gene end by 4 bases; junction bases not matched to a gene: 6.

DNA for the CDR3: TGTGCCAGCAGCTTGACGAGTTACGACAGGGGGTATGGCTACACCTTC. Its protein is CASSLTSYDRGYGYTF. The rearrangement joins TRBV5-6 to TRBJ1-2; 9 bases match TRBD1. V shed 1 base, J shed 5 bases, and the junction held 9 bases outside the gene matches. Germline V CDR1 and CDR2: SGHDT, YYEEEE. The CDR3 length is 16 residues.

The CDR3 region has the DNA TGTGCCAGCAGCGTAACGGGACTAGCTAACTACAATGAGCAGTTCTTC. This translates into CASSVTGLANYNEQFF. V and J are TRBV9 and TRBJ2-1; 9 nucleotides agree with TRBD2. Germline V gene data show CDR1 as SGDLS and CDR2 as YYNGEE. After removal of 1 base from V and 3 bases from J, the junction contained 5 bases not matched to a gene. CDR3 size: 16 residues. Based on the CDR3 plus reference TRBV9 and TRBJ2-1, the full variable domain is DSGVTQTPKHLITATGQRVTLRCSPRSGDLSVYWYQQSLDQGLQFLIQYYNGEERAKGNILERFSAQQFPDLHSELNLSSLELGDSALYFCASSVTGLANYNEQFFGPGTRLTVL.

V usage is TRBV28 and J usage is TRBJ2-3, with D perhaps TRBD1 (6 bases). This CDR3 is built from 17 residues. CDR1 and CDR2 (germline): MDHEN, SYDVKM. Deletions cut 4 bases from V and 2 bases from J, with 19 bases between. CDR3 residues: CASSSRKGVWDTDTQYF. DNA for the CDR3: TGTGCCAGCAGTTCGCGTAAGGGGGTTTGGGACACAGATACGCAGTATTTT.

The chain combines TRBV15 with TRBJ2-3; a weak D match, TRBD2 (5 bases). V was trimmed by 0 bases and J by 2 bases, leaving 15 bases between them. The CDR3 sequence is 17 residues long. Per germline, CDR1 LNHNV and CDR2 YYDKDF (reference sequence). The CDR3, as DNA: TGTGCCACCAGCAGAGATAACAGAGAGAGGGACACAGATACGCAGTATTTT. It codes for CATSRDNRERDTDTQYF.

The chain couples TRBV28 to TRBJ1-1; D possibly corresponds to TRBD1 (5 bases). The V end lost 1 base, the J end lost 0 bases, and 9 bases lay between the germline ends. Looked up from germline, CDR1 is MDHEN and CDR2 is SYDVKM. This CDR3 has 15 residues. CDR3 in DNA: TGTGCCAGCAGTTTATCAGGGTTCTTGAACACTGAAGCTTTCTTT. Translation: CASSLSGFLNTEAFF.

V and J are TRBV6-5 and TRBJ1-2; TRBD1 matches at 8 bases. With V trimmed by 1 base and J by 8 bases, 9 bases remained unmatched. Germline CDR1 and CDR2: MNHEY and SVGAGI. The CDR3 totals 15 residues. CDR3 sequence reads: CASSYFTQGARGYTF. The DNA of the CDR3 is TGTGCCAGCAGTTACTTCACCCAGGGGGCGCGGGGCTACACCTTC.

This CDR3 reads CASSPPSRDRPYEQYF. CDR3 coding DNA: TGTGCCAGCAGCCCACCGTCTCGGGACAGGCCCTACGAGCAGTACTTC. J is TRBJ2-7 and V is TRBV28, with 8 bases that match TRBD1. This CDR3 comprises 16 residues. Germline values: CDR1 MDHEN, CDR2 SYDVKM. V gave up 6 bases and J gave up 2 bases; unmatched junction bases: 12.

The J gene is TRBJ1-6, the V gene TRBV7-9; perhaps TRBD1 as D (6 bases). Germline V lookup: CDR1 SEHNR, CDR2 FQNEAQ (reference sequence). This CDR3 comprises 16 residues. Trimming cost V 5 bases and J 10 bases, with 21 bases left between them. The CDR3 bases are TGTGCCAGCAGCCGACCATCACAGGGTCGTGGATCACCCCTCCACTTT. As protein: CASSRPSQGRGSPLHF. The whole variable domain, remainder taken from reference TRBV7-9 and TRBJ1-6, is DTGVSQNPRHKITKRGQNVTFRCDPISEHNRLYWYRQTLGQGPEFLTYFQNEAQLEKSRLLSDRFSAERPKGSFSTLEIQRTEQGDSAMYLCASSRPSQGRGSPLHFGNGTRLTVT.

This chain links TRBV4-1 with TRBJ2-1; possibly TRBD1 or TRBD2 for D (5 bases each). Germline CDR1 is MGHRA and CDR2 is YSYEKL. This CDR3 is 17 amino acids long. Trimming took off 0 bases at V and 5 bases at J, with 17 bases between the two ends. In nucleotides, the CDR3 is TGCGCCAGCAGCCAAGAACCAGCTCGGAAGGGACACAATGAGCAGTTCTTC. It is translated as CASSQEPARKGHNEQFF.